One sample yielded the 17 T cell receptor beta chains listed below, sequenced in a study of blood T cell repertoires in COVID-19. Method: immunoSEQ multiplex PCR; TCRdb's copy keeps in-frame clones and lacks some. The table has 150,000 or so clones, more than 85% seen once; the top ten hold around 1.2%. Source material: PBMCs or T cells enriched from blood (not recorded which). Receptors originate from a human donor with acute COVID-19. The donor label of this sample is uncertain.

V and J are TRBV5-6 and TRBJ2-3, with 7 bases fitting TRBD1. The CDR3 has 14 residues. CDR1 SGHDT and CDR2 YYEEEE come from the germline V gene. J was trimmed by 6 bases and V by 4 bases; bases with no gene match: 8. The CDR3 region has the DNA TGTGCCAGCAGCGCGCCGACAGGGATCGATACGCAGTATTTT. Its translation: CASSAPTGIDTQYF. The complete variable domain, with remaining parts taken from reference TRBV5-6 and TRBJ2-3, reads DAGVTQSPTHLIKTRGQQVTLRCSPKSGHDTVSWYQQALGQGPQFIFQYYEEEERQRGNFPDRFSGHQFPNYSSELNVNALLLGDSALYLCASSAPTGIDTQYFGPGTRLTVL.

The chain couples TRBV7-9 to TRBJ2-5; 8 positions agree with TRBD2. The CDR3 length is 13 residues. V was pared by 11 bases and J by 5 bases, with 10 bases of the junction left unmatched. Looked up from germline, CDR1 is SEHNR and CDR2 is FQNEAQ (reference sequence). The CDR3 DNA reads as TGTGCCGTTGGGGCGGGGGGCCAGGAGACCCAGTACTTC. Translation gives CAVGAGGQETQYF.

The chain links TRBV28 to TRBJ2-2; TRBD2 matches 9 bases. The CDR3 has 17 residues. V lost 4 bases to trimming and J lost 4 bases; unmatched junction nucleotides: 10. Germline V CDR1 and CDR2: MDHEN, SYDVKM. As DNA, the CDR3 is TGTGCCAGCAGTTACCCCCCTAGCGGGGATATCACCGGGGAGCTGTTTTTT. This sequence encodes CASSYPPSGDITGELFF. The complete variable domain, with remaining parts taken from reference TRBV28 and TRBJ2-2, reads DVKVTQSSRYLVKRTGEKVFLECVQDMDHENMFWYRQDPGLGLRLIYFSYDVKMKEKGDIPEGYSVSREKKERFSLILESASTNQTSMYLCASSYPPSGDITGELFFGEGSRLTVL.

The chain has TRBV7-2 and TRBJ2-3; 12 bases align to TRBD2. V lost 5 bases to trimming and J lost 4 bases; unmatched junction nucleotides: 7. This CDR3 is built from 16 residues. The germline V gene has CDR1 SGHTA and CDR2 FQGNSA. The CDR3 here is CASSRLAGGPADTQYF. In DNA, the CDR3 is TGTGCCAGCAGCCGCCTAGCGGGGGGGCCCGCAGATACGCAGTATTTT.

CDR3 residues: CASSQEPRESRGLTTNEKLFF. The DNA for the CDR3 is TGTGCCAGCAGCCAAGAGCCCCGGGAGTCGAGGGGATTAACAACTAATGAAAAACTGTTTTTT. This chain connects TRBV4-2 to TRBJ1-4; D might be TRBD1 (5 bases). The CDR3 contains 21 residues. V lost 0 bases to trimming and J lost 0 bases, with 23 bases between them. CDR1 and CDR2 from the germline V gene are LGHNA and YNFKEQ.

The genes are TRBV29-1 and TRBJ2-5; a possible D gene is TRBD2 (5 bases). The V gene's germline CDR1 is SQVTM and CDR2 ANQGSEA. This CDR3 is built from 15 residues. Trimming stripped 3 bases from V and 1 base from J, with 15 bases between. The CDR3 DNA follows: TGCAGCGTTGAGGCTGAAATAGGAGGCCAAGAGACCCAGTACTTC. Protein: CSVEAEIGGQETQYF.

This chain uses TRBV3-1 (or the pseudogene TRBV3-2) with TRBJ2-2; the D gene is possibly TRBD1 (5 bases). The V gene lost 1 base and the J gene lost 7 bases, with 10 bases spanning the gap. There are 14 residues in the CDR3. CDR1 is LGHDT, CDR2 YNNKEL, per germline (reference sequence). The chain's CDR3 is CASSQGRVVGELFF. CDR3 sequence (DNA): TGTGCCAGCAGCCAAGGCAGGGTAGTCGGGGAGCTGTTTTTT.

The chain couples TRBV5-1 to TRBJ1-5; D remains ambiguous. Germline CDR1 and CDR2: SGHRS and YFSETQ. The length of the CDR3 is 14 residues. Trimming took off 0 bases at V and 7 bases at J, with 11 bases between the two ends. The DNA for the CDR3 is TGCGCCAGCAGCTTGGAGGGAGGTGGGCAGCCCCAGCATTTT. This sequence encodes CASSLEGGGQPQHF. The full variable domain, in which reference TRBV5-1 and TRBJ1-5 provide the parts outside the CDR3, is KAGVTQTPRYLIKTRGQQVTLSCSPISGHRSVSWYQQTPGQGLQFLFEYFSETQRNKGNFPGRFSGRQFSNSRSEMNVSTLELGDSALYLCASSLEGGGQPQHFGDGTRLSIL.

This sequence joins TRBV2 and TRBJ1-6; TRBD1 matches 7 bases. The length of the CDR3 is 15 residues. The V segment lost 4 bases and the J segment 7 bases; nucleotides outside the gene matches: 7. Germline loops: CDR1 SNHLY, CDR2 FYNNEI. The CDR3 DNA follows: TGTGCCAGCAGTGTTGACAGGGTCGAGAATTCACCCCTCCACTTT. This codes for CASSVDRVENSPLHF.

This chain connects TRBV2 to TRBJ1-2; 8 nucleotides agree with TRBD1. Trimming cost V 6 bases and J 2 bases; bases outside gene matches: 2. Germline-derived CDR1 and CDR2 are SNHLY and FYNNEI. The CDR3 loop spans 13 amino acids. The CDR3 region is CASSRTGNYGYTF. CDR3 in DNA: TGTGCCAGCAGCCGGACAGGGAACTATGGCTACACCTTC.

J is TRBJ2-5 and V is TRBV6-5; 8 bases match TRBD2. In germline, CDR1 is MNHEY, CDR2 SVGAGI. The CDR3 is made up of 15 amino acids. J gave up 5 bases and V 7 bases, and 12 bases lay outside the gene matches. CDR3 bases: TGTGCCAGCACCCTTTTCGGGGGGGCGGGGGAGACCCAGTACTTC. It translates to CASTLFGGAGETQYF.

The rearrangement joins TRBV5-4 to TRBJ1-5; no clear D gene. CDR1 is SGHNT and CDR2 is YYREEE in the germline V gene (reference sequence). V lost 0 bases and J lost 5, with 6 bases in between. The CDR3 totals 13 residues. CDR3 sequence: CASSLAPHQPQHF. The DNA of the CDR3 is TGTGCCAGCAGCTTGGCTCCCCATCAGCCCCAGCATTTT.

V usage is TRBV24-1 and J usage is TRBJ1-2; 8 bases fit TRBD1. This CDR3 comprises 15 residues. The ends lost 5 bases at V and 5 bases at J; junction bases unmatched: 9. Germline CDR1 and CDR2: KGHDR and SFDVKD. DNA of the CDR3: TGTGCCACCAGTGGTGTCGAGACAGGGGTATATGGCTACACCTTC. It is translated as CATSGVETGVYGYTF.

This clone was recorded once. The rearrangement uses TRBV5-5 and TRBJ1-2; D is undetermined. The CDR3 covers 16 residues. The ends were cut back, 0 bases at V and 1 base at J, with 13 bases in the middle. Germline lookup yields CDR1 SGHKS and CDR2 YYEKEE (reference sequence). The CDR3 here is CASSLVADSLNYGYTF. As DNA, the CDR3 is TGTGCCAGCAGCTTGGTGGCAGACTCCCTTAACTATGGCTACACCTTC.

V gene TRBV6-5 combines with J gene TRBJ1-2, with D hard to call. Germline V gene lookup returns CDR1 MNHEY and CDR2 SVGAGI. The V end was cut by 5 bases, the J end by 6 bases, with 10 bases between. The CDR3 contains 12 residues. CDR3 sequence reads: CASSTTRNGYTF. CDR3 in DNA: TGTGCCAGCAGTACGACGCGGAATGGCTACACCTTC.

This chain links TRBV10-3 with TRBJ2-3, with D perhaps TRBD2 (5 bases). Trimming removed 6 bases at V and 1 base at J, with 14 bases between. Germline-derived CDR1 and CDR2 are ENHRY and SYGVKD. CDR3 length equals 15 residues. The CDR3 DNA sequence: TGTGCCATCAGCTTGGATCCGCGGGGCACAGATACGCAGTATTTT. It translates to CAISLDPRGTDTQYF.

Only a few counts were recorded for this clone. The rearrangement uses TRBV13 and TRBJ2-7; TRBD1 aligns across 10 bases. CDR1 is PRHDT, CDR2 FYEKMQ, per germline (reference sequence). The CDR3 has 15 amino acids. V shed 5 bases and J 6 bases; nucleotides not matched to a gene: 10. The CDR3 DNA follows: TGTGCCAGCAGCCCCGGGGGGACAGGGGATCCCGAGCAGTACTTC. It specifies CASSPGGTGDPEQYF.